This passage covers 3 T cell receptor beta chains from one sample sequenced in a study of OX40 agonist ivuxolimab in advanced cancers. Assay: immunoSEQ multiplex PCR; the TCRdb copy retains only in-frame clones and omits some. The table records approximately 52,000 clones, 85% of them present only once. The sample in question was CD4+ or CD8+ T cells sorted from blood, obtained in a trial of the OX40 agonist ivuxolimab. The receptor set was obtained from an adult with an advanced solid tumor such as melanoma, head and neck, liver or kidney cancer.

The rearrangement uses TRBV5-1 and TRBJ2-5; no clear D. Per the germline V gene, CDR1 is SGHRS and CDR2 is YFSETQ. V lost 0 bases, J lost 5 bases, and 11 bases lay in between. This CDR3 is 14 amino acids long. CDR3 amino acids: CASSLGGLQETQYF. The CDR3 region has the DNA TGCGCCAGCAGCTTGGGGGGTTTACAGGAGACCCAGTACTTC.

In DNA form, the CDR3 reads TGTGCCAGCAGTTTATCGGGGGGGCCTACTAGCACAGATACGCAGTATTTT. Translating gives CASSLSGGPTSTDTQYF. The V and J genes are TRBV28 and TRBJ2-3, with 8 positions matching TRBD2. Germline V gives CDR1 MDHEN, CDR2 SYDVKM. This CDR3 region has 17 residues. With V trimmed by 1 base and J by 0 bases, 6 bases remained unmatched.

This chain links TRBV27 with TRBJ1-2, with 7 bases fitting TRBD1. This CDR3 comprises 14 residues. The germline gives CDR1 MNHEY, CDR2 SMNVEV (reference sequence). V lost 1 base, J lost 2 bases, and 1 base stayed unmatched. For the CDR3, the DNA is TGTGCCAGCAGTTTATTCAGGGGGAACTATGGCTACACCTTC. Translated, it gives CASSLFRGNYGYTF.